This record concerns one T cell receptor (beta chain) sequence. The data were taken from a study of blood T cell repertoires in COVID-19. Sequencing used immunoSEQ multiplex PCR; TCRdb keeps in-frame clones, though not all of them. The sample shows some 100,000 clones, about 91% of them seen only once. Germline trimming cut 4 bases from V and 4 bases from J; bases unmatched to any gene: 11. The CDR3 spans 16 residues. Germline V gives CDR1 SGHRS, CDR2 YFSETQ. The rearrangement links TRBV5-1 to TRBJ1-1; 9 bases are shared with TRBD1. Source material: peripheral blood. The sequence derives from a woman between 70 and 85 years old with acute or convalescent COVID-19. The CDR3 is CASSTSTGGRGTEAFF. The CDR3 DNA is TGCGCCAGCAGCACATCCACAGGGGGCAGGGGCACTGAAGCTTTCTTT.